This T cell receptor beta chain was observed in a study of blood T cell repertoires in COVID-19. TCRdb keeps only in-frame clones here, not all; method: immunoSEQ multiplex PCR. The table records over 150,000 clones, 60% to 85% of them present only once. V shed 0 bases and J 4 bases; nucleotides not matched to a gene: 7. From germline, CDR1 is MGHRA and CDR2 YSYEKL. This CDR3 has 17 amino acids. This chain connects TRBV4-1 to TRBJ2-1, with TRBD2 matching 9 bases. Material for sequencing was peripheral blood. The sequence was collected from a man aged 55-75 years with acute or convalescent COVID-19. The CDR3 region has the DNA TGCGCCAGCAGCCAAGATCCAGCGGGGGGCCCTTACAATGAGCAGTTCTTC. This encodes CASSQDPAGGPYNEQFF.